Below, 9 T cell receptor beta chains from the same sample are listed, as sequenced in a study of blood T cells in healthy people across ages. The authors ran a second PCR of 7 to 11 cycles using a sample-barcoded 5' primer and a J-beta primer mix. TCRdb itself ran the 5' RACE reads through MiXCR, one entry per CDR3 protein. Among about 1.6 million distinct CDR3 sequences listed, around 36% were seen once. What was sequenced was blood. The receptors shown here come from a woman in her twenties or thirties in good health.

This clonotype turned up a few times. The CDR3 nucleotides read TGTGCCAGCAGACTTGGGGCAGGGGGCCATAATTCACCCCTCCACTTT. Protein product: CASRLGAGGHNSPLHF. The genes are TRBV27 and TRBJ1-6; 8 bases match TRBD1. Germline CDR1 and CDR2: MNHEY and SMNVEV (reference sequence). The junction had 9 bases not matched to a gene; V was cut back by 6 bases and J by 5 bases. This CDR3 is 16 amino acids long.

There are a few counts of this clonotype. This chain links TRBV11-2 with TRBJ1-1; D is unresolved. The germline V gene has CDR1 SGHAT and CDR2 FQNNGV. The CDR3 length is 13 residues. V was trimmed by 6 bases and J by 6 bases, leaving 14 bases between them. The CDR3 DNA sequence: TGTGCCAGCAGATCAACCCAGAGGGCTGAAGCTTTCTTT. It is translated as CASRSTQRAEAFF.

This clonotype was recorded a few times. The rearrangement uses TRBV7-9 and TRBJ2-1; D call uncertain. CDR3 length: 12 amino acids. V was clipped by 7 bases and J by 5 bases, with 9 bases between them. Germline CDR1 reads SEHNR; CDR2 reads FQNEAQ (reference sequence). The CDR3: CASIGHDNEQFF. CDR3 bases: TGTGCCAGCATCGGGCACGACAATGAGCAGTTCTTC.

In this sample, this clonotype turned up once. This could be a read error, since a much larger clone is one nucleotide away. The chain employs TRBV4-1 and TRBJ1-2; 9 nucleotides agree with TRBD1. This CDR3 comprises 20 residues. Germline CDR1 and CDR2: MGHRA and YSYEKL. The J segment lost 4 bases and the V segment lost 2 bases, leaving 20 bases of the junction unmatched. The CDR3 spells CASSQTPPGAQQTGGYGYTF. Here the CDR3 DNA reads TGCGCCAGCAGCCAAACTCCCCCTGGGGCCCAGCAGACAGGGGGCTATGGCTACACCTTC.

The chain is built from TRBV20-1 and TRBJ1-5; no clear D. Trimming shortened V by 5 bases and J by 0 bases, and 20 bases separated the two germline ends. This CDR3 region has 17 residues. Germline V gene data show CDR1 as DFQATT and CDR2 as SNEGSKA (reference sequence). CDR3 amino acids: CSARKVLGQISNQPQHF. Here the CDR3 DNA reads TGCAGTGCTCGCAAGGTGTTAGGGCAGATTAGCAATCAGCCCCAGCATTTT.

The J gene is TRBJ2-7, the V gene TRBV5-1, with 11 bases that match TRBD1. The CDR3 length is 20 residues. V shed 4 bases, J shed 8 bases, and the junction held 26 bases outside the gene matches. The germline CDR1 and CDR2 sequences are SGHRS and YFSETQ. CDR3 DNA sequence: TGCGCCAGCAGCCAATTGGGCCCGGACAGGGGGCCGTTGGGAGGAAGAAAGCAGTACTTC. Translated, it gives CASSQLGPDRGPLGGRKQYF.

J is TRBJ2-1 and V is TRBV28; D unresolved. Germline V gene sequence: CDR1 MDHEN, CDR2 SYDVKM. V dropped 2 bases and J dropped 4 bases, with 12 bases sitting between them. There are 15 residues in the CDR3. The CDR3 spells CASSLMGNSYNEQFF. The CDR3 coding sequence is TGTGCCAGCAGTTTAATGGGAAATTCTTACAATGAGCAGTTCTTC.

The CDR3 DNA reads as TGTGCCAGCAGTCTCCGCGGGGGTAGGGGCGGCTACACCTTC. Encoded protein: CASSLRGGRGGYTF. The chain uses TRBV28 and TRBJ1-2, with TRBD1 as a possible D gene (5 bases). Trimming took 5 bases from V and 8 from J, leaving 18 bases between them. The CDR3 contains 14 residues. From germline, CDR1 is MDHEN and CDR2 SYDVKM.

The table lists this clonotype with many counts. V usage is TRBV4-1 and J usage is TRBJ1-5, with TRBD1 matching over 7 bases. The junction had 5 bases not matched to a gene; V was cut back by 2 bases and J by 4 bases. Per the germline V gene, CDR1 is MGHRA and CDR2 is YSYEKL. This CDR3 is built from 15 residues. CDR3 DNA: TGCGCCAGCAGCCAAAGACAGGGTGGAAATCAGCCCCAGCATTTT. It specifies CASSQRQGGNQPQHF.